A selection of T cell receptor beta chains follows, all from one sample in a study of cytomegalovirus exposure and HLA in healthy donors. Repertoires were generated with immunoSEQ multiplex PCR, while TCRdb's copy carries only in-frame clones and drops some. The table lists about 200,000 clones, 70% to 85% of them singletons. Source material: PBMCs. All receptors come from a woman aged 30 to 39 in good health and CMV-seropositive. CDR3s include the opening cysteine and the closing phenylalanine or tryptophan. The order of the fields is D gene, clone size, J gene, V gene, CDR3 length, CDR3 DNA, CDR3 protein. The D gene is left open where the match is weak. Clone size, where shown, is once, few, many, or a class for clones that have expanded.

TRBD2	-	TRBJ2-1	TRBV30	14	TGTGCCTGGTCGGGACTAGCGGGAGGCTATGAGCAGTTCTTC	CAWSGLAGGYEQFF
TRBD1	-	TRBJ2-3	TRBV5-3	18	TGTGCCAGAAGCTTGGCCTCCGGGACAGGGAGCGCCACAGATACGCAGTATTTT	CARSLASGTGSATDTQYF
-	-	TRBJ2-7	TRBV6-1	14	TGTGCCACCTCCACCGGGGCCAGGGGGAGGGAGCAGTACTTC	CATSTGARGREQYF
TRBD2	-	TRBJ2-5	TRBV5-4	17	TGTGCCAGCAGCTCCCTGAAGATTGGCGGGAGGTCTGAGACCCAGTACTTC	CASSSLKIGGRSETQYF
-	-	TRBJ2-7	TRBV29-1	14	TGCAGCGTTGACCCAGGAGGGGGGGCCTACGAGCAGTACTTC	CSVDPGGGAYEQYF
-	-	TRBJ1-2	TRBV7-8	12	TGTGCCAGCAGCTCTGTGGGGGGTGGCTACACCTTC	CASSSVGGGYTF
-	few	TRBJ2-4	TRBV19	14	TGTGCCAGTAGTATTGCGGCTGCCAAAAACATTCAGTACTTC	CASSIAAAKNIQYF
TRBD2	-	TRBJ2-3	TRBV4-2	19	TGTGCCAGCAGCCCCATCGGGAGGAGGTACCCCTCTTTCCCAGATACGCAGTATTTT	CASSPIGRRYPSFPDTQYF
TRBD1	-	TRBJ1-5	TRBV2	15	TGTGCCAGCGGCGCGGGACAGGGGGGAAATCAGCCCCAGCATTTT	CASGAGQGGNQPQHF
TRBD1	-	TRBJ1-6	TRBV29-1	12	TGCAGCGTTGTAGGAGGGACAGGTCAACTCCACTTT	CSVVGGTGQLHF
TRBD1	-	TRBJ1-1	TRBV10-3	15	TGTGCCATCAGGGGACAGGGGGCTTCCTTCACTGAAGCTTTCTTT	CAIRGQGASFTEAFF
-	-	TRBJ2-5	TRBV10-1	13	TGCGCCAGCAGTGGCGGGGCCCAAGAGACCCAGTACTTC	CASSGGAQETQYF
-	-	TRBJ2-5	TRBV30	13	TGTGCCTCAGTCGGGGAGAATCAAGAGACCCAGTACTTC	CASVGENQETQYF
TRBD2	-	TRBJ2-2	TRBV2	15	TGTGCCAGCAGTTGGAGCGGGGGACGGGCCGGGGAGCTGTTTTTT	CASSWSGGRAGELFF
TRBD2	-	TRBJ2-3	TRBV10-1	16	TGCGCCAGCAGTAACCCAAGCGGGAGAGGAACAGATACGCAGTATTTT	CASSNPSGRGTDTQYF
TRBD2	-	TRBJ2-7	TRBV11-2	17	TGTGCCAGCAGCGCGCACGGGGGGTCAGAGGGAGGCTTCGGGCAGTACTTC	CASSAHGGSEGGFGQYF
-	-	TRBJ2-7	TRBV2	14	TGTGCCAGCACCACCTGGGGCAGGGATCGGGAGCAGTACTTC	CASTTWGRDREQYF
TRBD2	-	TRBJ2-2	TRBV7-6	15	TGTGCCAGCAGCTCCAGCGGGGGGAACACCGGGGAGCTGTTTTTT	CASSSSGGNTGELFF
-	-	TRBJ1-2	TRBV2	14	TGTGCCAGCAGTGCTGCAGGCTCCAACTATGGCTACACCTTC	CASSAAGSNYGYTF
-	few	TRBJ2-7	TRBV7-9	13	TGTGCCAGCATCCCTACAGGGAAATACGAGCAGTACTTC	CASIPTGKYEQYF